This is a list of T cell receptor beta chains from one sample in a study of blood T cell repertoires in COVID-19. Produced via immunoSEQ multiplex PCR; TCRdb's table is partial and in-frame only. The table lists 410,000 or so clones, 89% of them singletons. Sequencing was performed on peripheral blood. The receptors derive from a woman between 40 and 55 years old with COVID-19, enrolled during active disease. The CDR3 runs from the conserved cysteine through the conserved F or W. D genes are given only for firm matches. Where a row states a size, it is once, few, many or the class of an expanded clone; other rows omit it.

D	size	V	J	length	CDR3	DNA
-	-	TRBV18	TRBJ1-1	13	CASSPGRNTEAFF	TGTGCCAGCTCACCCGGGAGGAACACTGAAGCTTTCTTT
TRBD2	-	TRBV7-2	TRBJ2-5	17	CASSFSGRLAGQETQYF	TGTGCCAGCAGCTTTAGTGGGAGACTAGCGGGGCAAGAGACCCAGTACTTC
-	-	TRBV18	TRBJ2-7	15	CASSPLTTASAEQYF	TGTGCCAGCTCACCGCTTACGACAGCATCGGCCGAGCAGTACTTC
-	-	TRBV7-2	TRBJ1-2	13	CASSRGGNYGYTF	TGTGCCAGCAGCCGCGGGGGCAACTATGGCTACACCTTC
-	-	TRBV5-1	TRBJ1-2	12	CASSEESYGYTF	TGCGCCAGCAGCGAGGAGAGCTATGGCTACACCTTC
TRBD1	-	TRBV28	TRBJ1-5	15	CASSLGQGLGQPQHF	TGTGCCAGCAGTTTAGGACAGGGCCTTGGTCAGCCCCAGCATTTT
TRBD1	medium-sized	TRBV5-4	TRBJ1-2	16	CASSLAHGTGQRGYTF	TGTGCCAGCAGCTTGGCCCACGGGACAGGACAAAGGGGGTACACCTTC
TRBD2	-	TRBV6-5	TRBJ2-1	15	CASSYIRLANNEQFF	TGTGCCAGCAGTTACATTCGACTAGCGAACAATGAGCAGTTCTTC
TRBD2	-	TRBV7-6	TRBJ2-7	18	CASSSSAPASGRSPEQYF	TGTGCCAGCAGCTCATCGGCCCCGGCTAGCGGGAGATCTCCCGAGCAGTACTTC
TRBD2	-	TRBV19	TRBJ2-1	16	CASSITRTSGSSEQFF	TGTGCCAGTAGTATTACCCGGACTAGCGGGAGCAGTGAGCAGTTCTTC
TRBD2	once	TRBV12-5	TRBJ2-5	17	CASGYRGSGRVQETQYF	TGTGCTAGTGGTTATCGGGGTAGCGGGAGGGTGCAAGAGACCCAGTACTTC
TRBD1	-	TRBV11-1	TRBJ2-7	14	CASSLGDRLYEQYF	TGTGCCAGCAGCTTAGGGGACAGGTTGTACGAGCAGTACTTC
TRBD1	-	TRBV18	TRBJ2-2	15	CASSPGQGLTGELFF	TGTGCCAGCTCACCGGGACAGGGGTTAACCGGGGAGCTGTTTTTT
-	-	TRBV14	TRBJ2-5	15	CASSQDSFGLGTQYF	TGTGCCAGCAGCCAAGATAGTTTCGGCCTAGGGACCCAGTACTTC
-	-	TRBV18	TRBJ2-5	16	CASSPLLQGSMETQYF	TGTGCCAGCTCACCGCTCTTACAGGGATCGATGGAGACCCAGTACTTC
-	-	TRBV11-1	TRBJ1-1	14	CASSLVRRDTEAFF	TGTGCCAGCAGCTTAGTCAGGCGGGACACTGAAGCTTTCTTT
TRBD1	once	TRBV28	TRBJ1-5	17	CASRVRTGSAFFQPQHF	TGTGCCAGCAGGGTCCGGACAGGGTCCGCGTTTTTTCAGCCCCAGCATTTT